The source of this T cell receptor (beta chain) is a study of graft-versus-host responses after intestinal transplantation. Assay: immunoSEQ multiplex PCR; the TCRdb copy retains only in-frame clones and omits some. This repertoire shows over 45,000 clones, roughly 90% found once; its top ten account for 1.5% to 2%. V trimming: 4 bases; J trimming: 6 bases; junction bases outside the gene matches: 5. The CDR3 is 14 amino acids. Germline lookup yields CDR1 MGHDK and CDR2 SYGVNS. The receptor was isolated from a human patient who received an intestinal transplant, so some T cells may come from the graft donor. Sequencing was performed on PBMCs, taken 26 days after transplant. The rearrangement links TRBV25-1 to TRBJ1-2; TRBD1 matches at 10 bases. CDR3 DNA sequence: TGTGCCAGCAGTGGACGACAGGGGGCTGATGGCTACACCTTC. This encodes CASSGRQGADGYTF.